The 7 T cell receptor beta chains reported below all come from one sample, sequenced in a study of blood T cell repertoires in COVID-19. Assay: immunoSEQ multiplex PCR; the TCRdb copy retains only in-frame clones and omits some. The sample yields about 170,000 clones, more than 65% seen once. Sequencing was done on a sample of peripheral blood. These receptors were taken from a human donor with acute or convalescent COVID-19. The donor label of this sample is uncertain.

The sample holds one count of this clone. This chain uses TRBV2 with TRBJ2-3, with 12 bases that match TRBD2. The CDR3 totals 16 residues. With V trimmed by 8 bases and J by 6 bases, 12 bases remained unmatched. Germline lookup yields CDR1 SNHLY and CDR2 FYNNEI. The CDR3 region has the DNA TGTGCCAGCCTGAAAGCGACTAGCGGGGGAGTCGATACGCAGTATTTT. As protein: CASLKATSGGVDTQYF.

The chain joins TRBV7-3 to TRBJ1-5; D possibly corresponds to TRBD1 (5 bases). The length of the CDR3 is 13 residues. V lost 3 bases and J 4 bases, leaving 7 bases between the germline ends. The germline V gene encodes CDR1 SGHTA and CDR2 FQGTGA. The CDR3 sequence: CASSLGQNQPQHF. The DNA of the CDR3 is TGTGCCAGCAGCTTGGGGCAAAATCAGCCCCAGCATTTT.

This clone appeared a few times. The V and J genes are TRBV28 and TRBJ1-1; a weak D match, TRBD1 (6 bases). The germline gives CDR1 MDHEN, CDR2 SYDVKM. V lost 6 bases to trimming and J lost 7 bases, with 9 bases between them. The CDR3 covers 11 residues. The CDR3 nucleotides are TGTGCCAGCAGAAGGGGGGGTGAAGCTTTCTTT. As protein: CASRRGGEAFF.

The chain employs TRBV9 and TRBJ1-1; no clear D gene. V lost 1 base and J 4 bases, leaving 8 bases between the germline ends. The CDR3 is made up of 13 amino acids. Germline loops: CDR1 SGDLS, CDR2 YYNGEE. The CDR3, as DNA: TGTGCCAGCAGCGTACAGGTTTTCACTGAAGCTTTCTTT. Protein sequence: CASSVQVFTEAFF. Full variable domain (remainder filled in from reference TRBV9 and TRBJ1-1): DSGVTQTPKHLITATGQRVTLRCSPRSGDLSVYWYQQSLDQGLQFLIQYYNGEERAKGNILERFSAQQFPDLHSELNLSSLELGDSALYFCASSVQVFTEAFFGQGTRLTVV.

V usage is TRBV5-5 and J usage is TRBJ2-7; a possible D gene is TRBD2 (7 bases). Trimming cost V 0 bases and J 4 bases, with 14 bases left between them. From germline, CDR1 is SGHKS and CDR2 YYEKEE (reference sequence). This CDR3 is 15 amino acids long. The CDR3 loop is CASSLAPGGLYEQYF. The DNA for the CDR3 is TGTGCCAGCAGCTTGGCCCCCGGGGGGCTATACGAGCAGTACTTC.

The V and J genes are TRBV2 and TRBJ2-3; the match to TRBD2 covers 8 bases. This CDR3 comprises 15 residues. Trimming removed 6 bases from V and 4 bases from J; junction bases left unmatched: 9. Germline V gene lookup returns CDR1 SNHLY and CDR2 FYNNEI. The CDR3 DNA sequence: TGTGCCAGCAGCGCGGGGGGACCCATTGCAGATACGCAGTATTTT. Protein sequence: CASSAGGPIADTQYF. Looking up the rest from reference TRBV2 and TRBJ2-3 gives the full variable domain: EPEVTQTPSHQVTQMGQEVILRCVPISNHLYFYWYRQILGQKVEFLVSFYNNEISEKSEIFDDQFSVERPDGSNFTLKIRSTKLEDSAMYFCASSAGGPIADTQYFGPGTRLTVL.

V is TRBV2 and J is TRBJ1-1, with D possibly being TRBD1 (5 bases). Trimming removed 2 bases at V and 3 bases at J, with 7 bases between. Looked up from germline, CDR1 is SNHLY and CDR2 is FYNNEI. This CDR3 is 13 amino acids long. CDR3 bases: TGTGCCAGCAGTGAACAGGGATACACTGAAGCTTTCTTT. Translating gives CASSEQGYTEAFF.